This entry concerns a single T cell receptor (beta chain). The source of the sample is a study of radiotherapy plus CTLA-4 blockade in lung cancer. Germline assignment: CDR1 SNHLY and CDR2 FYNNEI. The length of the CDR3 is 17 residues. V was cut by 5 bases and J by 0 bases, with 20 bases left in between. The assay was immunoSEQ multiplex PCR, and TCRdb's table has in-frame clones only and misses some. The sample has about 82,000 clones, roughly 78% seen once; the top ten hold roughly an eighth. This chain joins TRBV2 and TRBJ2-7; D not resolved. This material consisted of peripheral blood, taken from a patient treated with radiotherapy plus ipilimumab. The source of this sequence is a human donor with non-small cell lung cancer that progressed on radiotherapy plus ipilimumab. The chain's CDR3 is CASSRTVVDKRSYEQYF. CDR3 nucleotide sequence: TGTGCCAGCAGTCGGACGGTGGTGGATAAGCGCTCCTACGAGCAGTACTTC.